Below are 4 T cell receptor beta chains sequenced from a single sample in a study of blood T cell repertoires in COVID-19. Clones were sequenced by immunoSEQ multiplex PCR, and TCRdb holds only the in-frame ones, with some missing. The table has more than 45,000 clones, more than 85% seen once. Input material: peripheral blood. The receptors were sampled from a human donor with active COVID-19. The donor label of this sample is uncertain.

The V gene is TRBV6-5, the J gene TRBJ2-3; TRBD2 agrees at 8 bases. The CDR3 runs to 15 residues. CDR1 is MNHEY, CDR2 SVGAGI, per germline. V dropped 6 bases and J dropped 2; count of bases not matched to a gene: 7. CDR3 region: CASSTTGGLTDTQYF. As DNA, the CDR3 is TGTGCCAGCAGCACGACGGGGGGGCTCACAGATACGCAGTATTTT.

The rearrangement joins TRBV19 to TRBJ2-5; a possible D gene is TRBD2 (6 bases). The germline CDR1 and CDR2 sequences are LNHDA and SQIVND (reference sequence). CDR3 size: 16 residues. V lost 4 bases and J 5 bases, leaving 20 bases between the germline ends. The CDR3 reads CASSTSGRKRGETQYF. The CDR3, as DNA: TGTGCCAGTAGTACGTCCGGGAGAAAGCGTGGGGAGACCCAGTACTTC.

This chain links TRBV4-1 with TRBJ1-1; TRBD1 agrees at 8 bases. Trimming at V came to 4 bases and at J to 1 base, leaving 5 bases not matched to a gene. Germline V gene data show CDR1 as MGHRA and CDR2 as YSYEKL. This CDR3 is built from 15 residues. DNA for the CDR3: TGCGCCAGCAGCCGGGAAGGACAGGGGAACACTGAAGCTTTCTTT. Translating it yields CASSREGQGNTEAFF.

The chain employs TRBV6-5 and TRBJ1-1; D perhaps matches TRBD1 (6 bases). Germline V gene sequence: CDR1 MNHEY, CDR2 SVGAGI. V lost 2 bases and J 7 bases, leaving 17 bases between the germline ends. CDR3 size: 15 residues. This CDR3 is CASSYERVGGHEAFF. Here the CDR3 DNA reads TGTGCCAGCAGTTACGAGAGGGTGGGGGGGCATGAAGCTTTCTTT.